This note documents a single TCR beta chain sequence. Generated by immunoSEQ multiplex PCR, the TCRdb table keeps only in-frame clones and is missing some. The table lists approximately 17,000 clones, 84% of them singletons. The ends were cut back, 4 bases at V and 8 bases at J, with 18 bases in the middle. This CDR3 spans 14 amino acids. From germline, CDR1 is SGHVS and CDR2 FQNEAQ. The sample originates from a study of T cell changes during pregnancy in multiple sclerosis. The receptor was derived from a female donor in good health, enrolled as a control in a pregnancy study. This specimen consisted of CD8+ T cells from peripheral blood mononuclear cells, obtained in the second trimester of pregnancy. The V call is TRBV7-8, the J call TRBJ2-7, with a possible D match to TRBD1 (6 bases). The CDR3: CASSSVNRAAKQYF. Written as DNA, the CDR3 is TGTGCCAGCAGCTCGGTAAACAGGGCTGCAAAGCAGTACTTC. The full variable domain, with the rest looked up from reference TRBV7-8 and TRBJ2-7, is GAGVSQSPRYKVAKRGQDVALRCDPISGHVSLFWYQQALGQGPEFLTYFQNEAQLDKSGLPSDRFFAERPEGSVSTLKIQRTQQEDSAVYLCASSSVNRAAKQYFGPGTRLTVT.